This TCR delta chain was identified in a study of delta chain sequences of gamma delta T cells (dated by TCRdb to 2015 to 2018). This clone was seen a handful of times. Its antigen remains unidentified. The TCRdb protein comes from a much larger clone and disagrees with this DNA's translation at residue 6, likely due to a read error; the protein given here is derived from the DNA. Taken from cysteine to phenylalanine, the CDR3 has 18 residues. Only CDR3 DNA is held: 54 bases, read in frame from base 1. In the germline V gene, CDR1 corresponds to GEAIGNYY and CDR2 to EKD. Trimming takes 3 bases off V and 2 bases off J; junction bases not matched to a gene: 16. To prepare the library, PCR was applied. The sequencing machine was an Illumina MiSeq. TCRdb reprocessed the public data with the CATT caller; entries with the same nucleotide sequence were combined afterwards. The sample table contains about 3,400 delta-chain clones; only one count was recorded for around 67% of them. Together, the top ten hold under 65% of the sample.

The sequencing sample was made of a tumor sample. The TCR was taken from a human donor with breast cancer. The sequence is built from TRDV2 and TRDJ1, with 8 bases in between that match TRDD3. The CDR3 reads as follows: CACDSLLGGLKVTDKLIF. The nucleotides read TGTGCCTGTGACTCCTTACTGGGGGGACTGAAGGTGACCGATAAACTCATCTTT.